The T cell receptor (beta chain) under discussion was sequenced for a study of shared clonotypes between healthy human individuals. This clone was picked up a small number of times. Assay used: immunoSEQ multiplex PCR; TCRdb lists only in-frame clones, some missing. The table lists some 2.3 million clones, 85% to 95% of them singletons, with about 0.41% in the top ten. The sequence was collected from a man between 18 and 29 years old in good health. Some clones in this sample may be carry-over from other donors' samples. Sequencing input: naive CD4+ T cells from PBMCs. The subset: CD45RA+ positively selected.

Written as DNA, the CDR3 is TGTGCCACCCAGACCGAGTGGGAGCAGCCCCAGCATTTT. Its protein is CATQTEWEQPQHF. The genes are TRBV6-1 and TRBJ1-5; D is ambiguous. The CDR3 is 13 amino acids. Trimming removed 10 bases from V and 7 bases from J, with 17 bases in between. Germline assignment: CDR1 MNHNS and CDR2 SASEGT.